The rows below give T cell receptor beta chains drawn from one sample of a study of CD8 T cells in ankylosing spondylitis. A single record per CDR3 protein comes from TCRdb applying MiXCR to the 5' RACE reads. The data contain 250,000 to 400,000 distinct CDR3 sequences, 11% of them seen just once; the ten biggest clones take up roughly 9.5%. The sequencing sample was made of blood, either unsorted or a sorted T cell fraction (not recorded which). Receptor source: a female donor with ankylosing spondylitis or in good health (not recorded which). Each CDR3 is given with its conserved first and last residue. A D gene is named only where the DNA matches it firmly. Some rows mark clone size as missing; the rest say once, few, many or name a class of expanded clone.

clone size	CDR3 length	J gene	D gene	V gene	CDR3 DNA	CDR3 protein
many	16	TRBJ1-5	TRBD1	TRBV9	TGTGCCAGCAGCTCGGGACAGGGGGCTGGAAGGGAGCCCCAGCATTTT	CASSSGQGAGREPQHF
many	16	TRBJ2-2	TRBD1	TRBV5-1	TGCGCCAGCAGCAACCCAGGACAGGGGAACACCGGGGAGCTGTTTTTT	CASSNPGQGNTGELFF
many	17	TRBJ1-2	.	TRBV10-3	TGTGCCATCAGTGAGTCGATATTCCCGCGTTCTAACTATGGCTACACCTTC	CAISESIFPRSNYGYTF
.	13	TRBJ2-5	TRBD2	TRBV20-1	TGCAGTGCGAGGACTAGCGGGGGAGAGACCCAGTACTTC	CSARTSGGETQYF
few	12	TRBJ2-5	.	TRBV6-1	TGTGCCAGCAGTGAATTCACAGTCACCCAGTACTTC	CASSEFTVTQYF
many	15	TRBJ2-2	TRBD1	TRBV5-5	TGTGCCAGCAATTCCGGGACAGGGTACACCGGGGAGCTGTTTTTT	CASNSGTGYTGELFF
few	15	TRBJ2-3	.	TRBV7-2	TGTGCCAGCAGCATTGGTCCGGGAGATGGGGATACGCAGTATTTT	CASSIGPGDGDTQYF
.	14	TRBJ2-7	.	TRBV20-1	TGCAGTGCTAGGGGGCATGGCGGATCCTACGAGCAGTACTTC	CSARGHGGSYEQYF
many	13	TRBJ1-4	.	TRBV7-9	TGTGCCAGCAGCTTAGCTGGGGGTGAAAAACTGTTTTTT	CASSLAGGEKLFF
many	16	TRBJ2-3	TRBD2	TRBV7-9	TGTGCCAGCAGCCCAAACCGTAGCGGGAGAGGAAATACGCAGTATTTT	CASSPNRSGRGNTQYF
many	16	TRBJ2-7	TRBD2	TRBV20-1	TGCAGTGCTAGGGGGCCGGGGACTAGCGCTTCCTACGAGCAGTACTTC	CSARGPGTSASYEQYF
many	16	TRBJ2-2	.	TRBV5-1	TGCGCCAGCAGCCAAAGACCAGGGGCTGGTACCGGGGAGCTGTTTTTT	CASSQRPGAGTGELFF
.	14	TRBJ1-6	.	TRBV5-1	TGCGCCAGCAGCCCCGGGCGAATCAATTCACCCCTCCACTTT	CASSPGRINSPLHF
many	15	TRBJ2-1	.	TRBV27	TGTGCCAGCAGTTTAGTCCGCTACTCCTACAATGAGCAGTTCTTC	CASSLVRYSYNEQFF
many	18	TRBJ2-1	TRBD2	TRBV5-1	TGCGCCAGCACGGTTGGGACTAGCGGGAGGAGCTCCTACAATGAGCAGTTCTTC	CASTVGTSGRSSYNEQFF
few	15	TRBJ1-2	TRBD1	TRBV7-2	TGTGCCAGCAGCTTAACCTCGGACAGGGGGATCGGCTACACCTTC	CASSLTSDRGIGYTF
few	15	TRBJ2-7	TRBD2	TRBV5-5	TGTGCCAGCAGCTTTTATAGCGGGAGAGTTTACGAGCAGTACTTC	CASSFYSGRVYEQYF
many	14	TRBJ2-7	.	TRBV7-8	TGTGCCAGCAGCTCAAGAGCGGCTACTTACGAGCAGTACTTC	CASSSRAATYEQYF
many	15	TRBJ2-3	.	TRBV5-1	TGCGCCAGCAGCTCGGAGGGGGCCTCCACAGATACGCAGTATTTT	CASSSEGASTDTQYF
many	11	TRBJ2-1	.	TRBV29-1	TGCAGCGTCGCAAGCTGGGGTGAGCAGTTCTTC	CSVASWGEQFF
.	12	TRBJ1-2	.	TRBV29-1	TGCAGCGTTGAATCCAGGGTGGGAGGCTACACCTTC	CSVESRVGGYTF
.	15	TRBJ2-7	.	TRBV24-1	TGTGCCACCAGTGACTCGGGACGGTTGCCCTACGAGCAGTGCTTC	CATSDSGRLPYEQCF
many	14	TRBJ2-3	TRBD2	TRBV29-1	TGCAGCGTAGCTGGGGGAGGGGGCACAGATACGCAGTATTTT	CSVAGGGGTDTQYF
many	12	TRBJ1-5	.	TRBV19	TGTGCCAGTAGTATACGGGATCAGCCCCAGCATTTT	CASSIRDQPQHF
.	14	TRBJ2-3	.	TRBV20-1	TGCAGTGCTAAGGACAGCGGTGGCACAGATACGCAGTATTTT	CSAKDSGGTDTQYF
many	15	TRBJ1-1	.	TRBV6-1	TGTGCCAGCAGGAACAGGCCCAATTGGGGCACTGAAGCTTTCTTT	CASRNRPNWGTEAFF
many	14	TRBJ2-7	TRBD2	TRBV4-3	TGCGCCAGCAGCCAAGGCGGGGGGGACGAAGAGCAGTACTTC	CASSQGGGDEEQYF
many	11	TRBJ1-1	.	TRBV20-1	TGCAGTGCTTTGCAGGGCACGAGAGCTTTCTTT	CSALQGTRAFF
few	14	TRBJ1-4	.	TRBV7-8	TGTGCCAGCAGCTGGGAGGGGTTCGGCGAAAAACTGTTTTTT	CASSWEGFGEKLFF
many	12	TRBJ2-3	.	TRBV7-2	TGTGCCAGCAGCCAAACTAGTAATACGCAGTATTTT	CASSQTSNTQYF
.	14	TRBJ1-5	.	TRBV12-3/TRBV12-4	TGTGCCAGCAGTTTCACTTATAGCAATCAGCCCCAGCATTTT	CASSFTYSNQPQHF
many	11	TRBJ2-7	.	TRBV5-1	TGCGCCAGCAGCTTTGACGTCGAGCAGTACTTC	CASSFDVEQYF
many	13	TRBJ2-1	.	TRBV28	TGTGCCAGCATGGCAGGGGGGACGGATGAGCAGTTCTTC	CASMAGGTDEQFF
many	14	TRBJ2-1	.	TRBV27	TGTGCCAGCAGTTTAAGGGGGAACCCCCATGAGCAGTTCTTC	CASSLRGNPHEQFF
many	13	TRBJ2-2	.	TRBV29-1	TGCAGCGTCGACTACAAGAACACCGGGGAGCTGTTTTTT	CSVDYKNTGELFF